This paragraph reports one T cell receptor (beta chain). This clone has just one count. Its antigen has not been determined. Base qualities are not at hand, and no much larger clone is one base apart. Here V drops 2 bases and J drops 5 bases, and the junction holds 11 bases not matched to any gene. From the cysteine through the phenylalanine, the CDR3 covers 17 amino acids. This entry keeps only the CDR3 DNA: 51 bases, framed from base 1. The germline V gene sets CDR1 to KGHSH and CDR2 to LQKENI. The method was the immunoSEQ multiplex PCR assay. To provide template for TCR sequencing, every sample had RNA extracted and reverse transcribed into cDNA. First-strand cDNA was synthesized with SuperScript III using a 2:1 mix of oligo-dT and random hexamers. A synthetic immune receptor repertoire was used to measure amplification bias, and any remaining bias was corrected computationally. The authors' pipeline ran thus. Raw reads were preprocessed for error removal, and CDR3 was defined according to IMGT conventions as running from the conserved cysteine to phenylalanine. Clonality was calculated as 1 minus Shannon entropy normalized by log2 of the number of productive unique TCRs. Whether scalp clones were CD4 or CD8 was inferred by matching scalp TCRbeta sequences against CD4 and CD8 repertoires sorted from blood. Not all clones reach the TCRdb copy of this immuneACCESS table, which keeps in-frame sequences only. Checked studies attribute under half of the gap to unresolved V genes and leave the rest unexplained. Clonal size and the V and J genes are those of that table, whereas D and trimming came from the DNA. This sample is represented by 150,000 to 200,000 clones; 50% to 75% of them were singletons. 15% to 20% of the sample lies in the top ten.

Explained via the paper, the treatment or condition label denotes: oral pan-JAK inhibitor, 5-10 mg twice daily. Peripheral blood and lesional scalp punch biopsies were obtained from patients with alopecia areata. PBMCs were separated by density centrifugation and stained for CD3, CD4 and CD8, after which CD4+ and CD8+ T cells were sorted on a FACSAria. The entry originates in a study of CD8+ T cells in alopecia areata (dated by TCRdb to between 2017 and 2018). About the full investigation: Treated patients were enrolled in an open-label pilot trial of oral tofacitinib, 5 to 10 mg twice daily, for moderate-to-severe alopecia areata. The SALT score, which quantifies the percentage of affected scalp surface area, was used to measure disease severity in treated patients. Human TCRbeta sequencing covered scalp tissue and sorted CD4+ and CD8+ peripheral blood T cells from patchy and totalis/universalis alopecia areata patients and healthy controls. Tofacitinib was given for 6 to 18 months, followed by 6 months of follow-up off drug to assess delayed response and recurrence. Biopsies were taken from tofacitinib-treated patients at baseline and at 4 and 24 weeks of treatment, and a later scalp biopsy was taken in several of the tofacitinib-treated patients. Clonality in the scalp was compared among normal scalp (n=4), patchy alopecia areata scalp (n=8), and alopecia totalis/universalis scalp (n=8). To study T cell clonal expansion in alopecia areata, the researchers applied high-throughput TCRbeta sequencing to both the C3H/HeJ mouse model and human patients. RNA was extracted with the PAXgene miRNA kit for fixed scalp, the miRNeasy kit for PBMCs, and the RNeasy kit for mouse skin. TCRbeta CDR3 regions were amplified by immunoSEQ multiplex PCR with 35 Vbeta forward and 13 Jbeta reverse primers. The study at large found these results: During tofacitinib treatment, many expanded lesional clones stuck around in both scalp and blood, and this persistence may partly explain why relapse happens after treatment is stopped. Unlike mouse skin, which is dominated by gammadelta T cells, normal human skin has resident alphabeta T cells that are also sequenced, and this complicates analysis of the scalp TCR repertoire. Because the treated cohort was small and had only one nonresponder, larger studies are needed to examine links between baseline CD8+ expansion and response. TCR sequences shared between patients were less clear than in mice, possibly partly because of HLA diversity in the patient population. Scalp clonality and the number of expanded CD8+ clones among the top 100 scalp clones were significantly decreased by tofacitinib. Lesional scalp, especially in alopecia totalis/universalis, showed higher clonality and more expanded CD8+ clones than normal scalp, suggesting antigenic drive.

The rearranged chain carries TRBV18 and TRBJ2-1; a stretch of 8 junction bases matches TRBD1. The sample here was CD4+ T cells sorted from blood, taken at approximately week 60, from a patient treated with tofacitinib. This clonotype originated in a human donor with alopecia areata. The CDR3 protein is CASSPRLPGQENNEQFF. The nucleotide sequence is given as TGTGCCAGCTCACCAAGACTCCCGGGACAGGAAAACAATGAGCAGTTCTTC.